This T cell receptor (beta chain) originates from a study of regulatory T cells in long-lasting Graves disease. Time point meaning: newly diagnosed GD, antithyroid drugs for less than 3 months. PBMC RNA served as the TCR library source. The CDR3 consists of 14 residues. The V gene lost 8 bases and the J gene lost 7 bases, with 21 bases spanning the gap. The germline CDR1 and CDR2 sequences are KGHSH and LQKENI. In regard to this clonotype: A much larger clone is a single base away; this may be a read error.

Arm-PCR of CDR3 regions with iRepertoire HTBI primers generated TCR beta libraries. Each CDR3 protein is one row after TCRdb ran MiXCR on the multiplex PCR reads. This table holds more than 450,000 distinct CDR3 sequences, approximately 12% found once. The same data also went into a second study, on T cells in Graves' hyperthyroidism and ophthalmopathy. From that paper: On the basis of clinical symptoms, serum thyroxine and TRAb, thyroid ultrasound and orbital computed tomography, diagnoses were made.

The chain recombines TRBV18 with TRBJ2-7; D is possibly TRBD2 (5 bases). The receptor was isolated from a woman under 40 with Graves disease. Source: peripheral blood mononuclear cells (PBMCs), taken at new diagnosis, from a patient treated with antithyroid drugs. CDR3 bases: TGTGCCAGCCGACTCGGGGAAACCTACGAAGAGCAGTACTTC. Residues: CASRLGETYEEQYF.